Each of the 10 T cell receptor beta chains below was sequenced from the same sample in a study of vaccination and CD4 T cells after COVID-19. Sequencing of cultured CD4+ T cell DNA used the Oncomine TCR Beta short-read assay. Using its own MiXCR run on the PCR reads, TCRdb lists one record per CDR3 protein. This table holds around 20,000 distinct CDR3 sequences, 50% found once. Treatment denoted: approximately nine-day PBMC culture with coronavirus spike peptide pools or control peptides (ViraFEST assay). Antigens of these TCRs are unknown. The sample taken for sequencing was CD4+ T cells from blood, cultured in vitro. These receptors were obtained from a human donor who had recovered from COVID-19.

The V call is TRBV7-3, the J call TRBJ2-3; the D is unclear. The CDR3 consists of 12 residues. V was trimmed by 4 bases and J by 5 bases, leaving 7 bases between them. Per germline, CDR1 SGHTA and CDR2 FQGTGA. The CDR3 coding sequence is TGTGCCAGCAGCTCCCAAGGAGATACGCAGTATTTT. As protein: CASSSQGDTQYF.

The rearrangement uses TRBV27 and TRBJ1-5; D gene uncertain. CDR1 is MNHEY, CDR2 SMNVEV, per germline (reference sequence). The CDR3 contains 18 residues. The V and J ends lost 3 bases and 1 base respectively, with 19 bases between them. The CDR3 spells CASSFKPLLVGSNQPQHF. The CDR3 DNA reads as TGTGCCAGCAGTTTTAAGCCCCTGCTCGTCGGGAGCAATCAGCCCCAGCATTTT.

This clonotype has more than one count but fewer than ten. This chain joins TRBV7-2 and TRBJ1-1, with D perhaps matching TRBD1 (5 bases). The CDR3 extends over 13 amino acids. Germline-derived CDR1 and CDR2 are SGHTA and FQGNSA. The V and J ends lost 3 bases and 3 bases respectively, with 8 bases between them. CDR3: CASSFSGDTEAFF. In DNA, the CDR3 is TGTGCCAGCAGCTTCTCGGGGGACACTGAAGCTTTCTTT.

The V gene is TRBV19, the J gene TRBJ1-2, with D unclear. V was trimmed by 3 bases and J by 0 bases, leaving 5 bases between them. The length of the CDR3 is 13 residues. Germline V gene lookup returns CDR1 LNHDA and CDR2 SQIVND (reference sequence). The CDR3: CASSMSPNYGYTF. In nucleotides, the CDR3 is TGTGCCAGTAGTATGAGTCCTAACTATGGCTACACCTTC.

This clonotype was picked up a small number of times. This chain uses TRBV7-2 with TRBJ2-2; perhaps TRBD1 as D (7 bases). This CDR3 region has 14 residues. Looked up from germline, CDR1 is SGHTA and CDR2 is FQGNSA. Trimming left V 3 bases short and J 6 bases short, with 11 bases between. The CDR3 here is CASSFQGGAGELFF. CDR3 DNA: TGTGCCAGCAGCTTTCAGGGGGGAGCCGGGGAGCTGTTTTTT.

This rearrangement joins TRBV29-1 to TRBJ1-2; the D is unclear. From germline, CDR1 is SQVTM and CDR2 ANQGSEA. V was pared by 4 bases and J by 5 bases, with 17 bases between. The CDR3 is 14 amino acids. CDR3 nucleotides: TGCAGCGTTGTTGATACGGTGGAGACTTATGGCTACACCTTC. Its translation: CSVVDTVETYGYTF.

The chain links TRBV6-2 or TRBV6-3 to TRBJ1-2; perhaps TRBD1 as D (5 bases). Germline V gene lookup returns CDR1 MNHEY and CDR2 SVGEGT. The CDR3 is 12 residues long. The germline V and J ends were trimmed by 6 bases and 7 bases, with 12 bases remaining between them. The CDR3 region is CASRDGGFGYTF. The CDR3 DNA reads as TGTGCCAGCAGGGACGGGGGATTTGGCTACACCTTC.

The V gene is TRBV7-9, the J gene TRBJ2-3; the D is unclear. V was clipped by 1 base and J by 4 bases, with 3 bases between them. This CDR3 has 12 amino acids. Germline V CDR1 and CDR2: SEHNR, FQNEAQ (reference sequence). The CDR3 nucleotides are TGTGCCAGCAGCTTAGTCCCAGATACGCAGTATTTT. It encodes CASSLVPDTQYF. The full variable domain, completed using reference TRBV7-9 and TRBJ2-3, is DTGVSQNPRHKITKRGQNVTFRCDPISEHNRLYWYRQTLGQGPEFLTYFQNEAQLEKSRLLSDRFSAERPKGSFSTLEIQRTEQGDSAMYLCASSLVPDTQYFGPGTRLTVL.

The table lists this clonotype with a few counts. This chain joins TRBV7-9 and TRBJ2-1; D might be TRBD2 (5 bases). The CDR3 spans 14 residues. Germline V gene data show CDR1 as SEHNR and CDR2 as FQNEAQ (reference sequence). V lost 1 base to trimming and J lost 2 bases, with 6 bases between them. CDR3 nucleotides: TGTGCCAGCAGCTTAGGAGGGCCCTACAATGAGCAGTTCTTC. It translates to CASSLGGPYNEQFF.

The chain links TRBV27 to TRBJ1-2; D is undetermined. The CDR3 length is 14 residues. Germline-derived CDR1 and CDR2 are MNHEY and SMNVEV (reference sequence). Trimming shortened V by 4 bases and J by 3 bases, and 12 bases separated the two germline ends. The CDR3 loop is CASSSYPGDYGYTF. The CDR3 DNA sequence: TGTGCCAGCAGTTCCTACCCGGGTGACTATGGCTACACCTTC.